This T cell receptor (beta chain) came from a study of blood T cell repertoires in COVID-19. Across the whole study: From the United States, Italy and Spain came samples of acute and convalescent COVID-19.

Repertoires were generated with immunoSEQ multiplex PCR, while TCRdb's copy carries only in-frame clones and drops some. The sample includes about 170,000 clones, 88% of them seen just once. Germline V gene sequence: CDR1 SGHAT, CDR2 FQNNGV. The CDR3 covers 13 residues. V lost 3 bases to trimming and J lost 6 bases, with 10 bases between them. Sequencing was done on a sample of peripheral blood. The clonotype comes from a man aged 55 to 70 with acute or convalescent COVID-19. The chain recombines TRBV11-2 with TRBJ2-3; D gene ambiguous. This CDR3 is CASSLQVPDTQYF. CDR3 in DNA: TGTGCCAGCAGCTTGCAGGTCCCCGATACGCAGTATTTT. Based on the CDR3 plus reference TRBV11-2 and TRBJ2-3, the full variable domain is EAGVAQSPRYKIIEKRQSVAFWCNPISGHATLYWYQQILGQGPKLLIQFQNNGVVDDSQLPKDRFSAERLKGVDSTLKIQPAKLEDSAVYLCASSLQVPDTQYFGPGTRLTVL.